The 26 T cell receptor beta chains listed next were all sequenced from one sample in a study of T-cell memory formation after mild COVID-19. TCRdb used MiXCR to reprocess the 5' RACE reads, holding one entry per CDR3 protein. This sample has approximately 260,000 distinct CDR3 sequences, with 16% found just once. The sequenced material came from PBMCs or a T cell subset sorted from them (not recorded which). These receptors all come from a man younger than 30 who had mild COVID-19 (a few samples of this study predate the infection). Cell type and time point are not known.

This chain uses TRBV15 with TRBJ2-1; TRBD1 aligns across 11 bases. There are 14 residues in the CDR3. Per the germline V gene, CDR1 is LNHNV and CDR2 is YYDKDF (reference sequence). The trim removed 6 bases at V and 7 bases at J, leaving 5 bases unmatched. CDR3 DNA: TGTGCCACCAGGGCCGGGACAGGGGGTAATGAGCAGTTCTTC. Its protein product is CATRAGTGGNEQFF.

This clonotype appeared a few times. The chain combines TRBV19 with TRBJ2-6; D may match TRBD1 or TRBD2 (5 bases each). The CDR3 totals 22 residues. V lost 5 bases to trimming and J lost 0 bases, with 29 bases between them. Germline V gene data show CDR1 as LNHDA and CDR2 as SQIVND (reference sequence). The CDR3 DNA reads TGTGCCAGTAGTTCTCACTTGGGACGGGGAATGAGGCCTTCCTCTGGGGCCAACGTCCTGACTTTC. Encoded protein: CASSSHLGRGMRPSSGANVLTF.

The CDR3 reads CASRVREDYGYTF. CDR3 nucleotide sequence: TGTGCCAGCAGGGTCCGGGAGGACTATGGCTACACCTTC. This sequence joins TRBV12-3 or TRBV12-4 and TRBJ1-2; D gene unclear. The V end was cut by 6 bases, the J end by 3 bases, with 11 bases between. This CDR3 comprises 13 residues.

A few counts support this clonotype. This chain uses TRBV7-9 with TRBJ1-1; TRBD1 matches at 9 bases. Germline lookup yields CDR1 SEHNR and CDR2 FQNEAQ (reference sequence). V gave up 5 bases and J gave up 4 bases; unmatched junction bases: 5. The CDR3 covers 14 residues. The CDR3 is CASSPGQGPTEAFF. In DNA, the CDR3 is TGTGCCAGCAGCCCCGGACAGGGGCCCACTGAAGCTTTCTTT. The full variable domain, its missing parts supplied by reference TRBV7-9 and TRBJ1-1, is DTGVSQNPRHKITKRGQNVTFRCDPISEHNRLYWYRQTLGQGPEFLTYFQNEAQLEKSRLLSDRFSAERPKGSFSTLEIQRTEQGDSAMYLCASSPGQGPTEAFFGQGTRLTVV.

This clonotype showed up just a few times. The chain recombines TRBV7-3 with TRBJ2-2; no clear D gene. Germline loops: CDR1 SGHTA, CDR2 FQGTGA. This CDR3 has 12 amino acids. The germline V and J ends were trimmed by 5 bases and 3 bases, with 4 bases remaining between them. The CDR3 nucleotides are TGTGCCAGCAGCCCCCACACCGGGGAGCTGTTTTTT. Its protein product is CASSPHTGELFF.

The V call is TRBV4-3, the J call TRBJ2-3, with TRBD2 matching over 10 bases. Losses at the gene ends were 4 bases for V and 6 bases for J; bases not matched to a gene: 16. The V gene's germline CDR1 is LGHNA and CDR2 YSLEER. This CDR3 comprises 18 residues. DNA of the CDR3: TGCGCCAGCAGCCCCGCGTTTGGAGCGGGGGGGCGTTCCGATACGCAGTATTTT. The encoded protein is CASSPAFGAGGRSDTQYF.

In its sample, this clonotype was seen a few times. In DNA form, the CDR3 reads TGCGCCAGCAGCCGGGCACTTAGGACGGCCATTGGGACTGAAGCTTTCTTT. Its protein is CASSRALRTAIGTEAFF. V is TRBV4-3 and J is TRBJ1-1, with no clear D. With 4 bases removed from V and 5 bases from J, the gap between germline ends came to 23 bases. Germline CDR1 is LGHNA and CDR2 is YSLEER. The CDR3 is 17 residues long.

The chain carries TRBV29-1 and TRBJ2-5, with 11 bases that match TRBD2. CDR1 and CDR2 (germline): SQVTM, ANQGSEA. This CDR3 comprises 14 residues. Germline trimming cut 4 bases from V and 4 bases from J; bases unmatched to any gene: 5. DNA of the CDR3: TGCAGCGTTGGTATAGCGGGGGGGCGAGAGACCCAGTACTTC. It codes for CSVGIAGGRETQYF.

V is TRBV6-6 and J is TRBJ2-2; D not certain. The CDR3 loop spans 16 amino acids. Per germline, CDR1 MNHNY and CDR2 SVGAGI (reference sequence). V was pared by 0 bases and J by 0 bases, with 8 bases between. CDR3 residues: CASSYSSLANTGELFF. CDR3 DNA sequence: TGTGCCAGCAGTTACTCCTCCCTGGCGAACACCGGGGAGCTGTTTTTT.

The CDR3, as DNA: TGTGCCAGCAGCTTAGCCGTGACAGGGCGGTATGGCTACACCTTC. The encoded protein is CASSLAVTGRYGYTF. The chain is built from TRBV7-2 and TRBJ1-2; the match to TRBD1 covers 7 bases. V dropped 0 bases and J dropped 5; count of bases not matched to a gene: 6. The CDR3 contains 15 residues. CDR1 and CDR2 (germline): SGHTA, FQGNSA.

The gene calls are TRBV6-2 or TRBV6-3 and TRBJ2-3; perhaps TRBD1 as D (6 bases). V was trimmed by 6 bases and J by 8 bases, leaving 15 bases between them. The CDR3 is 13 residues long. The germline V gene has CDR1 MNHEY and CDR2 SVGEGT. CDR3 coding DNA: TGTGCCAGCAGCTTACACAGGGTGGTTACGCAGTATTTT. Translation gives CASSLHRVVTQYF.

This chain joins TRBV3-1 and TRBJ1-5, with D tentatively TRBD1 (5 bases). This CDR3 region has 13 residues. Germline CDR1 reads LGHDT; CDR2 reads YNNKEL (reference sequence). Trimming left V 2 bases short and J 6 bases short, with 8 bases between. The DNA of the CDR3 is TGTGCCAGCAGCCAACAGGGCGCTCAGCCCCAGCATTTT. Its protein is CASSQQGAQPQHF.

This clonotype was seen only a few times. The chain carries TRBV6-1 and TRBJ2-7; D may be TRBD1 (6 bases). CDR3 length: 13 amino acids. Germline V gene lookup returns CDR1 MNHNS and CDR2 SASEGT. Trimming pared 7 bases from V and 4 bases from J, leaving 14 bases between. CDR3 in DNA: TGTGCCAGCAAGGACAGCGCAGGTTACGAGCAGTACGTC. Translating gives CASKDSAGYEQYV.

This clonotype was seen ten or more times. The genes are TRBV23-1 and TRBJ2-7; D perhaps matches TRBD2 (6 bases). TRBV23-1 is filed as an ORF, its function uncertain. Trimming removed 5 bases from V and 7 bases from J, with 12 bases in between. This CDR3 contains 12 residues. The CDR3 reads CASSFGGGEQYV. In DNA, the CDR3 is TGCGCCAGCAGTTTTGGGGGAGGAGAGCAGTACGTC.

This CDR3 reads CASSFLPSGANVLTF. The CDR3 nucleotides are TGTGCCAGCAGTTTTTTGCCCTCTGGGGCCAACGTCCTGACTTTC. The chain has TRBV27 and TRBJ2-6, with D uncertain. The CDR3 totals 15 residues. Germline V gives CDR1 MNHEY, CDR2 SMNVEV (reference sequence). V shed 3 bases and J shed 0 bases, with 6 bases lying between them. Complete variable domain (other parts from reference TRBV27 and TRBJ2-6): EAQVTQNPRYLITVTGKKLTVTCSQNMNHEYMSWYRQDPGLGLRQIYYSMNVEVTDKGDVPEGYKVSRKEKRNFPLILESPSPNQTSLYFCASSFLPSGANVLTFGAGSRLTVL.

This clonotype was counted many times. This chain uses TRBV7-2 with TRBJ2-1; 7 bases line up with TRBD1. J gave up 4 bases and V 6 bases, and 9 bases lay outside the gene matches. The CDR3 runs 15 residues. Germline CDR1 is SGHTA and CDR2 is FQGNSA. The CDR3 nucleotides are TGTGCCAGCAGAATAACCGGGACAGATTACAATGAGCAGTTCTTC. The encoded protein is CASRITGTDYNEQFF.

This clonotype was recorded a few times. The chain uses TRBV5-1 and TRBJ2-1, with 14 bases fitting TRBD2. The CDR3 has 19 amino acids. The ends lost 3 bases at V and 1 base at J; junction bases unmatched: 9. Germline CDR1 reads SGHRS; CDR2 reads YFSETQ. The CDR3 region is CASSSRLAGGPRSYNEQFF. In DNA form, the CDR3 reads TGCGCCAGCAGCTCGAGACTAGCGGGGGGGCCGAGGTCCTACAATGAGCAGTTCTTC.

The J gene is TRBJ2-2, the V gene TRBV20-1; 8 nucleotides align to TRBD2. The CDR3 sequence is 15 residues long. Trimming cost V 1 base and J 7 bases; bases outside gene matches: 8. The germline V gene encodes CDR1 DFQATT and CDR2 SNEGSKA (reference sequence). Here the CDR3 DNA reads TGCAGTGCTAGAGCTGCGGGGGGATGGATCGGGGAGCTGTTTTTT. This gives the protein CSARAAGGWIGELFF.

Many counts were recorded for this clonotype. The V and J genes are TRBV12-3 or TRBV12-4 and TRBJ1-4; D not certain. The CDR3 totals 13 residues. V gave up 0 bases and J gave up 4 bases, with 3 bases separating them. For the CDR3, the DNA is TGTGCCAGCAGTTTAGCCAGTAATGAAAAACTGTTTTTT. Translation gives CASSLASNEKLFF.

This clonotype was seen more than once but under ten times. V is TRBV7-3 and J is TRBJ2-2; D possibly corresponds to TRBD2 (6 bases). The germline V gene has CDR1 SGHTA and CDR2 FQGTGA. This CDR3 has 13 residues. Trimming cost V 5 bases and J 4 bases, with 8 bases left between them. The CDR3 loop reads CASSPGLTGELFF. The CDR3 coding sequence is TGTGCCAGCAGCCCGGGACTCACCGGGGAGCTGTTTTTT.

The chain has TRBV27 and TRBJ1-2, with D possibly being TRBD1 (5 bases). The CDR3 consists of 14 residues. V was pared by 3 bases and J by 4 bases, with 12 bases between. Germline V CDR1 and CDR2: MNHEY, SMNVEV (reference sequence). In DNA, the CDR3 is TGTGCCAGCAGTTTTAGCAGGGAAGTCTATGGCTACACCTTC. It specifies CASSFSREVYGYTF.

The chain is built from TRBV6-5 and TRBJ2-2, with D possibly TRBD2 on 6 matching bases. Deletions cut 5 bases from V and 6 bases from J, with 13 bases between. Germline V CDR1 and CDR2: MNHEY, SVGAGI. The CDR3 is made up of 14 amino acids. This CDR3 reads CASSISGGAGELFF. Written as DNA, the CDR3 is TGTGCCAGCAGTATCTCAGGAGGGGCCGGGGAGCTGTTTTTT.

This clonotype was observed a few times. The CDR3 nucleotides read TGCGCCAGCAGCCAAGACAACAATGAGCAGTTCTTC. Its translation: CASSQDNNEQFF. This chain joins TRBV4-1 and TRBJ2-1; D remains unclear. This CDR3 region has 12 residues. Germline V CDR1 and CDR2: MGHRA, YSYEKL. V was pared by 0 bases and J by 5 bases, with 2 bases between.

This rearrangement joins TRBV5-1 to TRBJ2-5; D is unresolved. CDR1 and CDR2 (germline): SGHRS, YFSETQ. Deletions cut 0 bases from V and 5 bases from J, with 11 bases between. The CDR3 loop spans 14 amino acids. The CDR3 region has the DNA TGCGCCAGCAGCTTGGGACGGGTGCGGGAGACCCAGTACTTC. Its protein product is CASSLGRVRETQYF.

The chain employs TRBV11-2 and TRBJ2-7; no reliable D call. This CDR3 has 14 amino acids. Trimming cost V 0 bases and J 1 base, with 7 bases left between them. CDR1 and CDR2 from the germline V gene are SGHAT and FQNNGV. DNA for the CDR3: TGTGCCAGCAGCTTAGATATTCATTCCTACGAGCAGTACTTC. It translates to CASSLDIHSYEQYF.

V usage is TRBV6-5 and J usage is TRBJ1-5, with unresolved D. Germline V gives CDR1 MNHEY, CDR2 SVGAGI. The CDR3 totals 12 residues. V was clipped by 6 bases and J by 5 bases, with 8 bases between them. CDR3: CASRTGYQPQHF. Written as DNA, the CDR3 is TGTGCCAGCAGGACCGGATATCAGCCCCAGCATTTT.